These T cell receptor beta chains were read from a single sample in a study of cytomegalovirus exposure and HLA in healthy donors. Clones were sequenced by immunoSEQ multiplex PCR, and TCRdb holds only the in-frame ones, with some missing. The table has more than 20,000 clones, approximately 70% seen once. Sequencing was performed on PBMCs. The receptor source for this set is a woman between 45 and 60 years old in good health and CMV-seronegative. Each CDR3 is given with its conserved first and last residue. D genes are given only for firm matches. Clone size, where shown, is once, few, many, or a class for clones that have expanded.

CASSSVGQDGYTF	TGTGCCAGCAGTTCCGTGGGACAGGATGGCTACACCTTC	TRBV6-5	TRBD1	-	TRBJ1-2
CASSPAGGDTEAFF	TGTGCCAGCAGTCCCGCGGGGGGGGACACTGAAGCTTTCTTT	TRBV6-1	-	-	TRBJ1-1
CASTGLVFSEQYF	TGTGCCAGCACGGGACTAGTATTCTCCGAGCAGTACTTC	TRBV5-6	TRBD2	few	TRBJ2-7
CASSLNPSGTYEQYF	TGTGCCAGCAGCTTAAACCCTAGCGGAACCTACGAGCAGTACTTC	TRBV7-9	TRBD2	-	TRBJ2-7
CAISEPFTEAFF	TGTGCCATCAGTGAGCCTTTCACTGAAGCTTTCTTT	TRBV10-3	-	few	TRBJ1-1
CASSSGTLGNEQFF	TGTGCCAGTAGTTCTGGGACTCTGGGGAATGAGCAGTTCTTC	TRBV19	-	-	TRBJ2-1
CASSSTSGRPLGEQFF	TGTGCCAGCAGCTCGACTAGCGGGAGGCCCCTTGGGGAGCAGTTCTTC	TRBV5-4	TRBD2	few	TRBJ2-1
CASSWRGVNTEAFF	TGTGCCAGCAGCTGGCGGGGGGTGAACACTGAAGCTTTCTTT	TRBV7-9	-	-	TRBJ1-1
CASSLQGTTGYGYTF	TGTGCCAGCAGCTTACAAGGAACCACGGGGTATGGCTACACCTTC	TRBV5-4	-	few	TRBJ1-2
CASSQDLKDRWYEQYF	TGCGCCAGCAGCCAAGATCTTAAGGACAGGTGGTACGAGCAGTACTTC	TRBV4-1	TRBD1	-	TRBJ2-7
CASRMGQLSYEQYF	TGTGCCAGCAGGATGGGACAGCTTTCCTACGAGCAGTACTTC	TRBV6-6	TRBD1	-	TRBJ2-7
CSVARQSYGYTF	TGCAGCGTTGCTAGACAGTCCTATGGCTACACCTTC	TRBV29-1	-	-	TRBJ1-2
CASSRGGTNEKLFF	TGTGCCAGTAGCCGGGGAGGAACTAATGAAAAACTGTTTTTT	TRBV19	-	-	TRBJ1-4
CSVYRQGEGNTIYF	TGCAGCGTTTACCGACAGGGGGAAGGAAACACCATATATTTT	TRBV29-1	TRBD1	-	TRBJ1-3
CASSTGTSGSLKKQYF	TGTGCCAGCAGCACCGGGACTAGCGGGAGCCTAAAGAAGCAGTACTTC	TRBV5-8	TRBD2	-	TRBJ2-7